This is a list of T cell receptor beta chains from one sample in a study of shared clonotypes between healthy human individuals. The assay was immunoSEQ multiplex PCR, and TCRdb's table has in-frame clones only and misses some. Among 2 million to 3 million clones, over 85% were seen once, and the ten largest hold about 0.34%. Material: naive CD4+ T cells from PBMCs. The receptors shown here come from a man aged 18 to 35 in good health. Some clones in this sample may be carry-over from other donors' samples. Both conserved end residues are trimmed from each CDR3.

ASSSGGLAGYEQY	TRBV9	TRBJ2-7
ASSYRQANSPLH	TRBV4-2	TRBJ1-6
ASRPRTGPPNEQF	TRBV25-1	TRBJ2-1
ASSPRTAMDGNTIY	TRBV18	TRBJ1-3
AISVGSTDTQY	TRBV10-3	TRBJ2-3
ASSFGLAGYYNEQF	TRBV5-1	TRBJ2-1
ASSLVVAGAGANVLT	TRBV5-1	TRBJ2-6
AISGSLAEPNSYEQY	TRBV10-3	TRBJ2-7
ASSRLAGGTNTGELF	TRBV4-1	TRBJ2-2
ATSTGTGPSGANVLT	TRBV15	TRBJ2-6
SVTLGGFGEGYT	TRBV29-1	TRBJ1-2
SGGRAGETQY	TRBV29-1	TRBJ2-5
ASSYRLGTREEQY	TRBV6-5	TRBJ2-7
ASKCRRQGIYEQY	TRBV6-4	TRBJ2-7
ASSLRTGSNSPLH	TRBV4-3	TRBJ1-6
ASSLASVIDEQY	TRBV5-1	TRBJ2-7
ASSPPSSDTQY	TRBV2	TRBJ2-3
ASSVGGNQPQH	TRBV6-4	TRBJ1-5